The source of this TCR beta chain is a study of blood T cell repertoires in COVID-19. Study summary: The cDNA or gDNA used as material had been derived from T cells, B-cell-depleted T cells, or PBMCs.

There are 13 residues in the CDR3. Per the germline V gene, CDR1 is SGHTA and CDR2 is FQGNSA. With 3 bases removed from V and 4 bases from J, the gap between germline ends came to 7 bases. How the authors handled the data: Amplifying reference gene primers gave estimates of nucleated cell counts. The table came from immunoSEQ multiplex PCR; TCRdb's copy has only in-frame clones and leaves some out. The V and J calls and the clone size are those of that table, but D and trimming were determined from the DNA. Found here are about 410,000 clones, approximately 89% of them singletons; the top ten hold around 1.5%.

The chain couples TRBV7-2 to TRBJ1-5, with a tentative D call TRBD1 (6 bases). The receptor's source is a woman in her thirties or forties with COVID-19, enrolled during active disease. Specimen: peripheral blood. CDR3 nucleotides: TGTGCCAGCAGCTTCCAGGGGAATCAGCCCCAGCATTTT. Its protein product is CASSFQGNQPQHF.